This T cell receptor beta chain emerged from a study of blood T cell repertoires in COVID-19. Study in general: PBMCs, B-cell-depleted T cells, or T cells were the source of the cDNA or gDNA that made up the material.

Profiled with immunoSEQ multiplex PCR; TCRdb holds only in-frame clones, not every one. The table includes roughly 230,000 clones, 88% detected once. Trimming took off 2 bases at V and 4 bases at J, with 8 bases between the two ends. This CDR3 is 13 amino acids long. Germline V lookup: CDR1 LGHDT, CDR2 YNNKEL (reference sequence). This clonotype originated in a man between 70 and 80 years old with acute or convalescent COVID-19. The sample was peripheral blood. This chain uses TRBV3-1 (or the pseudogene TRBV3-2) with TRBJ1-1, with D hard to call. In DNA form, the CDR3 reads TGTGCCAGCAGCCAATCCACCGGCACTGAAGCTTTCTTT. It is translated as CASSQSTGTEAFF.